This is a list of T cell receptor beta chains from one sample in a study of cytomegalovirus exposure and HLA in healthy donors. Sequencing was performed with immunoSEQ multiplex PCR; in TCRdb, only in-frame clones are kept and a portion is missing. The sample holds over 100,000 clones, about four fifths seen once. Input material: PBMCs. These receptors were obtained from a woman aged 18-30 years in good health and CMV-seropositive. Each CDR3 is given with its conserved first and last residue. Fields, in order: J gene, V gene, D gene, clone size, CDR3 protein, CDR3 DNA. D genes are given only for firm matches. Clone size is stated in some rows and not others, as once, few, many or a class when expanded.

TRBJ1-2 TRBV2 TRBD1 - CASSSGQGFGYTF TGTGCCAGCAGTTCGGGACAGGGCTTCGGCTACACCTTC
TRBJ2-7 TRBV5-1 TRBD2 - CASSLGAGGAYEQYF TGCGCCAGCAGCTTGGGAGCGGGAGGTGCCTACGAGCAGTACTTC
TRBJ1-2 TRBV25-1 - few CASSESGDGYTF TGTGCCAGCAGTGAATCCGGGGATGGCTACACCTTC
TRBJ2-3 TRBV7-3 TRBD2 few CASSSGRGGGDTQYF TGTGCCAGCAGCTCTGGGCGGGGCGGGGGAGATACGCAGTATTTT
TRBJ1-1 TRBV4-1 TRBD1 - CASSRITGDTEAFF TGCGCCAGCAGCCGGATTACAGGGGACACTGAAGCTTTCTTT
TRBJ2-2 TRBV7-7 - - CASSLVGSDGELFF TGTGCTAGCAGCTTAGTCGGGAGTGACGGGGAGCTGTTTTTT
TRBJ2-7 TRBV7-9 TRBD2 - CASSLVASGRGAEQYF TGTGCCAGCAGCTTAGTTGCTAGCGGGAGGGGTGCCGAGCAGTACTTC
TRBJ2-3 TRBV7-9 TRBD2 few CASSLAGERSDTQYF TGTGCCAGCAGCTTGGCGGGAGAACGCTCAGATACGCAGTATTTT
TRBJ1-5 TRBV5-1 - - CASREGSDQPQHF TGCGCCAGCAGGGAGGGTTCAGATCAGCCCCAGCATTTT
TRBJ2-7 TRBV6-1 TRBD2 few CASSPSSGSYEQYF TGTGCCAGCAGCCCGTCTAGCGGGAGTTACGAGCAGTACTTC
TRBJ2-1 TRBV27 - - CASSLWGVAHNEQFF TGTGCCAGCAGTTTGTGGGGAGTGGCCCACAATGAGCAGTTCTTC
TRBJ2-7 TRBV5-6 TRBD2 - CASTTVSSGNLDEQYF TGTGCCAGCACCACCGTGAGTAGCGGGAATCTCGACGAGCAGTACTTC
TRBJ2-7 TRBV5-1 - - CASSVASSEQYF TGCGCCAGCAGCGTTGCTAGCTCCGAGCAGTACTTC
TRBJ2-1 TRBV9 TRBD2 - CASSVVTSGTTSEQFF TGTGCCAGCAGCGTAGTGACTAGCGGGACTACTTCGGAGCAGTTCTTC
TRBJ2-7 TRBV7-2 - - CASSLKGPDEQYF TGTGCCAGCAGCTTGAAGGGGCCGGACGAGCAGTACTTC
TRBJ2-2 TRBV5-1 - few CASSLASTGELFF TGCGCCAGCAGCTTGGCTAGTACCGGGGAGCTGTTTTTT
TRBJ2-7 TRBV7-8 TRBD1 - CASSLAETGGYEQYF TGTGCCAGCAGCTTAGCGGAGACAGGGGGCTACGAGCAGTACTTC
TRBJ1-3 TRBV30 TRBD1 - CAWRDRESGNTIYF TGTGCCTGGAGGGACAGGGAATCTGGAAACACCATATATTTT
TRBJ2-5 TRBV10-3 - few CAIGGGAGTQYF TGTGCCATCGGGGGCGGTGCGGGGACCCAGTACTTC
TRBJ1-2 TRBV5-1 TRBD1 - CASSGQGVGNGYTF TGCGCCAGCAGCGGACAGGGGGTTGGGAATGGCTACACCTTC
TRBJ1-1 TRBV5-6 - - CASSSYGGGILNTEAFF TGTGCCAGCAGCTCATACGGGGGGGGGATACTGAACACTGAAGCTTTCTTT
TRBJ2-5 TRBV2 - - CASSEEPGREETQYF TGTGCCAGCAGTGAAGAACCAGGTCGAGAAGAGACCCAGTACTTC
TRBJ1-3 TRBV7-2 TRBD1 - CASSRTGYQLNTIYF TGTGCCAGCAGCAGGACAGGGTATCAACTAAACACCATATATTTT
TRBJ1-2 TRBV19 TRBD1 - CASSQGQGANYGYTF TGTGCCAGTAGTCAAGGACAGGGGGCTAACTATGGCTACACCTTC
TRBJ2-5 TRBV7-9 TRBD1 - CSSSGDRVMGETQYF TGTTCCAGCAGCGGGGACAGGGTAATGGGTGAGACCCAGTACTTC
TRBJ2-7 TRBV9 TRBD1 - CASSVGTGDYEQYF TGTGCCAGCAGCGTTGGGACAGGTGACTACGAGCAGTACTTC
TRBJ1-1 TRBV6-6 - - CASSYSANTEAFF TGTGCCAGCAGTTACTCAGCGAACACTGAAGCTTTCTTT
TRBJ1-2 TRBV19 - - CASSFQPQLVLYGYTF TGTGCCAGTAGTTTCCAACCCCAGTTGGTGCTCTATGGCTACACCTTC
TRBJ2-1 TRBV7-9 - - CASSFNYRVYNEQFF TGTGCCAGCAGCTTCAATTACCGGGTGTACAATGAGCAGTTCTTC
TRBJ1-5 TRBV7-9 - - CSSSLGGQPQHF TGTTCCAGCAGCTTGGGGGGACAGCCCCAGCATTTT
TRBJ1-1 TRBV9 - few CASSVAGSGSGAFF TGTGCCAGCAGCGTAGCTGGGTCGGGGTCTGGTGCTTTCTTT
TRBJ1-1 TRBV5-1 - - CASSLGRGWTEAFF TGCGCCAGCAGCTTGGGACGGGGGTGGACTGAAGCTTTCTTT
TRBJ2-7 TRBV4-1 TRBD1 - CASSQAHSRGLPYEQYF TGCGCCAGCAGCCAAGCCCACTCAAGGGGGCTCCCCTACGAGCAGTACTTC
TRBJ1-2 TRBV9 TRBD1 few CASSLRGQGYGYTF TGTGCCAGCAGCCTCAGGGGACAGGGGTATGGCTACACCTTC
TRBJ2-7 TRBV5-6 - - CASSWGRPYEQYF TGTGCCAGCAGCTGGGGGCGTCCCTACGAGCAGTACTTC
TRBJ2-3 TRBV13 TRBD1 - CASSPPTGSRDTQYF TGTGCCAGCAGCCCCCCGACAGGGTCGAGAGATACGCAGTATTTT
TRBJ1-1 TRBV5-1 - few CASSLTANTEAFF TGCGCCAGCAGCTTGACAGCGAACACTGAAGCTTTCTTT
TRBJ2-7 TRBV5-1 TRBD2 - CASRLGREGNPEYF TGCGCCAGCAGATTGGGGCGGGAGGGCAACCCCGAGTACTTC
TRBJ1-5 TRBV7-2 TRBD1 - CASSPDRGQPQHF TGTGCCAGCAGCCCGGACAGGGGGCAGCCCCAGCATTTT
TRBJ2-7 TRBV7-9 - - CASSSPRDTLEQYF TGTGCCAGCAGCTCACCCAGGGACACCTTGGAGCAGTACTTC
TRBJ1-2 TRBV27 TRBD1 - CASSPTGGNGYTF TGTGCCAGCAGCCCTACAGGGGGCAATGGCTACACCTTC
TRBJ1-2 TRBV9 TRBD1 - CASSTGGESYGYTF TGTGCCAGCAGTACAGGGGGCGAATCCTATGGCTACACCTTC
TRBJ1-2 TRBV19 TRBD1 - CASSPRDSVYGYTF TGTGCCAGTAGTCCACGGGACAGTGTCTATGGCTACACCTTC
TRBJ1-2 TRBV28 - - CASSPPGDYGYTF TGTGCCAGCAGCCCCCCGGGAGACTATGGCTACACCTTC
TRBJ2-7 TRBV27 - - CASSRGHIYEQYF TGTGCCAGCTCTAGAGGACATATCTACGAGCAGTACTTC
TRBJ1-2 TRBV30 TRBD1 few CAGTQGAIYGYTF TGTGCCGGGACGCAGGGGGCCATCTATGGCTACACCTTC
TRBJ1-1 TRBV11-2 TRBD1 - CASSSDRENTEAFF TGTGCCAGCAGCTCCGACAGGGAGAACACTGAAGCTTTCTTT
TRBJ1-3 TRBV18 - few CASSSVTGGAGNTIYF TGTGCCAGCTCAAGCGTCACCGGAGGGGCTGGAAACACCATATATTTT
TRBJ2-1 TRBV4-1 - - CASSQDIATKYNEQFF TGCGCCAGCAGCCAAGATATAGCGACTAAGTACAATGAGCAGTTCTTC
TRBJ2-2 TRBV6-1 - - CASMAQGNTGELFF TGTGCCAGCATGGCACAGGGAAATACCGGGGAGCTGTTTTTT
TRBJ2-1 TRBV4-2 TRBD1 once CASSRPQGTVTNNEQFF TGTGCCAGCAGCCGTCCCCAGGGGACAGTTACCAACAATGAGCAGTTCTTC
TRBJ1-1 TRBV6-1 TRBD1 few CASTLGTDGDTEAFF TGTGCCAGCACATTAGGGACAGATGGGGACACTGAAGCTTTCTTT
TRBJ2-5 TRBV5-6 - - CASSSTARRTQYF TGTGCCAGCAGCTCTACCGCCAGGCGGACCCAGTACTTC
TRBJ2-7 TRBV28 TRBD2 - CASSYLAGGPYEQYF TGTGCCAGCAGTTACCTAGCGGGAGGGCCCTACGAGCAGTACTTC
TRBJ2-3 TRBV9 TRBD2 - CASSVAGSGAVDTQYF TGTGCCAGCAGCGTAGCAGGAAGCGGGGCCGTGGATACGCAGTATTTT